A selection of T cell receptor beta chains follows, all from one sample in a study of shared clonotypes between healthy human individuals. Sequenced by immunoSEQ multiplex PCR; TCRdb stores in-frame clones only, minus some. The table records about 2.4 million clones, 80% to 95% of them present only once. The specimen sequenced was naive CD4+ T cells from PBMCs. The source is a man between 18 and 29 years old in good health. Some clones in this sample may be carry-over from other donors' samples. CDR3s leave out the opening cysteine and the closing phenylalanine or tryptophan.

v_gene	j_gene	CDR3aa
TRBV28	TRBJ2-7	ASSSDRLGSYEQY
TRBV18	TRBJ2-7	ASSPREGGTYEQY
TRBV14	TRBJ2-3	ASSMTPDTQY
TRBV4-1	TRBJ2-7	ASSQGGPRAEQY
TRBV18	TRBJ2-7	ASSPGTGRTYEQY
TRBV18	TRBJ2-1	ASSPFVGGIYNEQF
TRBV14	TRBJ2-3	ASSQLEPQDTQY
TRBV11-2	TRBJ1-1	ASSSLVGVAEAF
TRBV11-2	TRBJ1-1	ASSLAGTGPTEAF
TRBV6-1	TRBJ1-2	ASSEANYGYT
TRBV11-3	TRBJ2-7	ASSSSGTSGHEQY
TRBV27	TRBJ2-2	ASRSIGSGTGELF
TRBV28	TRBJ1-1	ASSFVFGTGNPEAF
TRBV5-1	TRBJ2-5	ASSGTSGRETQY
TRBV13	TRBJ1-1	ATALENTEAF
TRBV5-6	TRBJ1-2	ASSLMGDYGYT
TRBV7-9	TRBJ1-2	ASSLGGAEPAYGYT
TRBV19	TRBJ1-5	ASPGRPGNISNQPQH
TRBV2	TRBJ2-2	ASSTYPGELF
TRBV11-2	TRBJ2-7	ASSLGLAGYEQY
TRBV29-1	TRBJ2-5	SEREYQETQY
TRBV28	TRBJ2-7	ASSTGQGFPYEQY
TRBV4-2	TRBJ1-4	ASSQGMEWGNEKLF
TRBV19	TRBJ2-2	ASSTQALAQNTGELF
TRBV7-2	TRBJ2-1	ASSFGGTYNEQF
TRBV25-1	TRBJ2-2	ASSEYGTGELF
TRBV18	TRBJ2-7	ASSPDSGGAYEQY
TRBV6-4	TRBJ1-3	ASRSQGYRNTIY
TRBV19	TRBJ2-1	ASSIENGGASGRQF
TRBV7-3	TRBJ2-1	ASSLTLVASGRGEQF
TRBV4-3	TRBJ2-1	ASSQDTSGNNEQF
TRBV28	TRBJ1-2	ASSPTGGWYGYT
TRBV28	TRBJ2-2	ASMSSGRGTGELF
TRBV30	TRBJ1-2	AWSVPDLGNYGYT
TRBV28	TRBJ1-1	ASRTGTVRAF